This T cell receptor (beta chain) was identified during a study of cytomegalovirus exposure and HLA in healthy donors. Study outcomes and limitations: When the data were analyzed later, several of the most significant clusters appeared to be linked to common viral pathogens. In a later analysis, an Asian-associated ancestry cluster reportedly showed fewer N-insertions than the roughly 700-donor mean. In an earlier analysis, productive rearrangement rates for most beta V segments clustered near 87% or 30%.

Primers for the PCR totalled 60 Vbeta and 13 Jbeta. In the original processing: Approximately 72 million unique TCR beta chains, about 11 million of them shared, were counted by a later analysis. This table comes from immunoSEQ multiplex PCR, and its TCRdb copy is limited to in-frame clones, with some not included. V and J calls and clone size are given by that table; D and trimming were obtained from the DNA. Here the sample spans 150,000 to 200,000 clones, 75% to 80% being singletons. This clone came up once. Its antigen is undetermined. Germline V gives CDR1 LGHNA, CDR2 YNFKEQ. V dropped 0 bases and J dropped 4 bases, with 15 bases sitting between them. There are 16 residues in the CDR3.

This chain joins TRBV4-2 and TRBJ2-5; TRBD1 might be the D (5 bases). Material: PBMCs. The receptor was isolated from a middle-aged man in good health and CMV-seropositive. The CDR3 loop reads CASSQDSSKGSETQYF. The CDR3 nucleotides are TGTGCCAGCAGCCAAGATTCCTCCAAGGGGTCAGAGACCCAGTACTTC.